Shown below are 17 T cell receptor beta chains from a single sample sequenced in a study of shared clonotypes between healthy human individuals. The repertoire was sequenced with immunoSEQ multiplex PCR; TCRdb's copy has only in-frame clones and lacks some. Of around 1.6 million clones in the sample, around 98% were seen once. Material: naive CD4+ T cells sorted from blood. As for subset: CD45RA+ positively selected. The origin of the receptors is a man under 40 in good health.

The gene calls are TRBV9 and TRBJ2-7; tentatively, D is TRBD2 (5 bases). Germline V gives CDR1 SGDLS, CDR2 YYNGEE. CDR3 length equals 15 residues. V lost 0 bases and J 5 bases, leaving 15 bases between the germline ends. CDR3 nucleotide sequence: TGTGCCAGCAGCGTAGCCCCCGTCGGGGTTCACGAGCAGTACTTC. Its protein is CASSVAPVGVHEQYF.

Written as DNA, the CDR3 is TGTGCCAGCAGCTTAGGGTTCGGGGAGCTGTTTTTT. It specifies CASSLGFGELFF. The V call is TRBV7-6, the J call TRBJ2-2; D unresolved. The length of the CDR3 is 12 residues. Germline loops: CDR1 SGHVS, CDR2 FNYEAQ. The V end was cut by 1 base, the J end by 7 bases, with 4 bases between.

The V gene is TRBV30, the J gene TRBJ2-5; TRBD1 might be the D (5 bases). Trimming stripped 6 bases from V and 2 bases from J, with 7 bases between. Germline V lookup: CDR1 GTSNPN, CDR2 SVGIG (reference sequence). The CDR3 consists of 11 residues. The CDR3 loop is CACRQQETQYF. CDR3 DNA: TGTGCCTGCCGACAGCAAGAGACCCAGTACTTC.

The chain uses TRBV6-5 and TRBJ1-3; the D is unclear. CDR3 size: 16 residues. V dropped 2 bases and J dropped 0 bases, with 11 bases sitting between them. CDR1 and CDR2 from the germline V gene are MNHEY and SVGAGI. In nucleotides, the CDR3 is TGTGCCAGCAGTTACCGTGGAGTCCGCTCTGGAAACACCATATATTTT. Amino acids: CASSYRGVRSGNTIYF.

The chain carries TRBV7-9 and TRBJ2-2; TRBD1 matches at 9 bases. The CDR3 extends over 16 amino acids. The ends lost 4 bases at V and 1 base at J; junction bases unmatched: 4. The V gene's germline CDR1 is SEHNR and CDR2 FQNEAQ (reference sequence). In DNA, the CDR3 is TGTGCCAGCAGCTACCCGGGACAGGGGAACACCGGGGAGCTGTTTTTT. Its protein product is CASSYPGQGNTGELFF. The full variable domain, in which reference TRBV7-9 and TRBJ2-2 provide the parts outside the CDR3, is DTGVSQNPRHKITKRGQNVTFRCDPISEHNRLYWYRQTLGQGPEFLTYFQNEAQLEKSRLLSDRFSAERPKGSFSTLEIQRTEQGDSAMYLCASSYPGQGNTGELFFGEGSRLTVL.

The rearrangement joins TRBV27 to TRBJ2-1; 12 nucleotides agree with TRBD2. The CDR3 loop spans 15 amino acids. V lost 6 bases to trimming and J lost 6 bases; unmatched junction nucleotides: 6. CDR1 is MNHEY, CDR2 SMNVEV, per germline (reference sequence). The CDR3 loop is CASSETSGRSNEQFF. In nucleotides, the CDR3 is TGTGCCAGCAGCGAGACTAGCGGGAGAAGCAATGAGCAGTTCTTC.

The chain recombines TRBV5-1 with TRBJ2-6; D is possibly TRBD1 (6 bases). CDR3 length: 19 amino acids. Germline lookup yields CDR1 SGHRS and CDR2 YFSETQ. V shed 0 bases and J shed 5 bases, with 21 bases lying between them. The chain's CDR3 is CASSLEVFPRGERANVLTF. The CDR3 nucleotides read TGCGCCAGCAGCTTGGAGGTGTTCCCCAGGGGAGAAAGGGCCAACGTCCTGACTTTC.

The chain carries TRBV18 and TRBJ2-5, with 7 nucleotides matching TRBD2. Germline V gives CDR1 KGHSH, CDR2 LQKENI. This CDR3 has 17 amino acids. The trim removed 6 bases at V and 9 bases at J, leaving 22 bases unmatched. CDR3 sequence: CASSAKPQGGTNEAQYF. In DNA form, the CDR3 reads TGTGCCAGCTCCGCAAAACCGCAGGGCGGGACTAACGAGGCCCAGTACTTC.

The CDR3: CASSLPGLAGREQFF. DNA for the CDR3: TGTGCCAGCAGCTTGCCAGGACTAGCGGGAAGGGAGCAGTTCTTC. This chain connects TRBV5-6 to TRBJ2-1, with TRBD2 identical over 12 bases. CDR3 length equals 15 residues. Trimming removed 1 base from V and 10 bases from J; junction bases left unmatched: 6. The germline CDR1 and CDR2 sequences are SGHDT and YYEEEE. The complete variable domain, with remaining parts taken from reference TRBV5-6 and TRBJ2-1, reads DAGVTQSPTHLIKTRGQQVTLRCSPKSGHDTVSWYQQALGQGPQFIFQYYEEEERQRGNFPDRFSGHQFPNYSSELNVNALLLGDSALYLCASSLPGLAGREQFFGPGTRLTVL.

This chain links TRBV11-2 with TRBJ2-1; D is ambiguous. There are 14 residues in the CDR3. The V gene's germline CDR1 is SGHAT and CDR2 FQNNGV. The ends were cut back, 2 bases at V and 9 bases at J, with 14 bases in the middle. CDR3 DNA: TGTGCCAGCAGCTTAATACTTAGAGCCAGTGAGCAGTTCTTC. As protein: CASSLILRASEQFF.

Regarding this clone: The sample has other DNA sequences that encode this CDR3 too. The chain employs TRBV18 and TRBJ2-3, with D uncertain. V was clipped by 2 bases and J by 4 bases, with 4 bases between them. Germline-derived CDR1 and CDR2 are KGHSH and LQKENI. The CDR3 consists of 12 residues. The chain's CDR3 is CASSPKADTQYF. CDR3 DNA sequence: TGTGCCAGCTCACCAAAGGCAGATACGCAGTATTTT.

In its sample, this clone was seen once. This chain's CDR3 is CASTRTGEETQYF. The CDR3 nucleotides are TGTGCCAGCACCAGGACAGGGGAAGAGACCCAGTACTTC. The chain couples TRBV7-9 to TRBJ2-5; 9 nucleotides agree with TRBD1. This CDR3 comprises 13 residues. Germline V gene lookup returns CDR1 SEHNR and CDR2 FQNEAQ (reference sequence). The V segment lost 7 bases and the J segment 3 bases; nucleotides outside the gene matches: 3.

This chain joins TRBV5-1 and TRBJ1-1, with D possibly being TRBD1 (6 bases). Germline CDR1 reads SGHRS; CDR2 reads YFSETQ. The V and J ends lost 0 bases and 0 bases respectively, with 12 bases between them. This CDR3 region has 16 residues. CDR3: CASSLATGRMNTEAFF. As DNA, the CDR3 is TGCGCCAGCAGCTTGGCAACAGGGAGGATGAACACTGAAGCTTTCTTT.

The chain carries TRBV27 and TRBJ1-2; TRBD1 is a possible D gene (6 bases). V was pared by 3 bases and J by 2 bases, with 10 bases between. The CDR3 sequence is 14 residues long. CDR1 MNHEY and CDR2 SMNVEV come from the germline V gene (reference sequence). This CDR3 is CASSFNRENYGYTF. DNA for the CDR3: TGTGCCAGCAGTTTTAACAGGGAAAACTATGGCTACACCTTC.

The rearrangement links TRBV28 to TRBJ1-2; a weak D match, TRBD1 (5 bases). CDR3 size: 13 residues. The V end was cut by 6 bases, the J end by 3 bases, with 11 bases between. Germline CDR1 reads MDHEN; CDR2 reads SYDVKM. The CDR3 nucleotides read TGTGCCAGCAGGACGACAGCAGACTATGGCTACACCTTC. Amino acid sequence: CASRTTADYGYTF.

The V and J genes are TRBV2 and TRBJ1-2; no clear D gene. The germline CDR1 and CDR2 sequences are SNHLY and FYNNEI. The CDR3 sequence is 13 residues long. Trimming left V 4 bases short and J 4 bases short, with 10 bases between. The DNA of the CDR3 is TGTGCCAGCAGTGTCGGGCCGCTCTATGGCTACACCTTC. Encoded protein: CASSVGPLYGYTF.

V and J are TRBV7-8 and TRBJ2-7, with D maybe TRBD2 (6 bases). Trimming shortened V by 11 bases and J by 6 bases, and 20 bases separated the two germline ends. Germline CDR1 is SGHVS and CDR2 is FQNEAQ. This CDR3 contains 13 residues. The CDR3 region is CAGGKGTGVEQYF. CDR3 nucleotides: TGTGCCGGGGGAAAGGGTACGGGAGTCGAGCAGTACTTC. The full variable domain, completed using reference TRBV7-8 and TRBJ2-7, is GAGVSQSPRYKVAKRGQDVALRCDPISGHVSLFWYQQALGQGPEFLTYFQNEAQLDKSGLPSDRFFAERPEGSVSTLKIQRTQQEDSAVYLCAGGKGTGVEQYFGPGTRLTVT.